This T cell receptor (beta chain) was sequenced during a study of blood T cell repertoires in COVID-19. Looking at the study overall: Samples representing acute and convalescent COVID-19 were sourced from the United States, Italy and Spain. T cells, B-cell-depleted T cells, or PBMCs supplied cDNA or gDNA.

Looked up from germline, CDR1 is LGHDT and CDR2 is YNNKEL (reference sequence). The length of the CDR3 is 15 residues. With respect to this clone: At one end, the junction sequence differs from germline, possibly due to a read error.

Per the study methods: Amplification of reference gene primers provided the estimated nucleated cell counts. TCRdb's copy holds only in-frame clones and misses some; the assay was immunoSEQ multiplex PCR. The V and J calls and clone size are taken from that table; D and trimming were inferred from the DNA. The sample holds 100,000 to 150,000 clones; about 90% are singletons and the top ten take about 3.6%. The TCR originated in a woman aged 55-69 years with acute or convalescent COVID-19. The sequenced material came from peripheral blood. This sequence joins TRBV3-1 (or the pseudogene TRBV3-2) and TRBJ1-2, with D perhaps TRBD1 (6 bases). The CDR3: CASSPTDRSNYGYIF. The CDR3 DNA reads as TGTGCCAGCAGCCCGACCGACAGGTCTAACTATGGCTACATCTTC.